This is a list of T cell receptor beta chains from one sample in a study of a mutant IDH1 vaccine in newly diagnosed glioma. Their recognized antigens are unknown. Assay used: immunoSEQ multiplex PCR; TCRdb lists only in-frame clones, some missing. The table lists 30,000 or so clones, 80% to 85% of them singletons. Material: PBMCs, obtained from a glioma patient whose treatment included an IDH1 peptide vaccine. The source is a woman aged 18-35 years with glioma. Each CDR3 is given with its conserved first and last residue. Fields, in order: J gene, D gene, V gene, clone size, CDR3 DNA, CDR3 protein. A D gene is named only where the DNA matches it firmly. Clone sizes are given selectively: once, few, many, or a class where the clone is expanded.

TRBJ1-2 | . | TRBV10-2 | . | TGCGCCAGCAGTACAGGGAAAGGAAACTATGGCTACACCTTC | CASSTGKGNYGYTF
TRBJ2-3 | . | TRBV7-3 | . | TGTGCCAGCAGCTTAATGTCAGGATGGACAGATACGCAGTATTTT | CASSLMSGWTDTQYF
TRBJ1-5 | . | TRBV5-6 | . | TGTGCCAGCAGCTTGAAACAGGGAGGGCTAAATCAGCCCCAGCATTTT | CASSLKQGGLNQPQHF
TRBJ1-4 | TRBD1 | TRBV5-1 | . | TGCGCCAGCAGCGCCAGGGGGAGAAATGAAAAACTGTTTTTT | CASSARGRNEKLFF
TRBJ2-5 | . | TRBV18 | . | TGTGCCAGCTCACCACCGGCATCCGCCCAGACCCAGTACTTC | CASSPPASAQTQYF
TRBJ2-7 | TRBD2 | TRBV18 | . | TGTGCCAGCTCACCTCCCGGGACTAGCGGCTACGAGCAGTACTTC | CASSPPGTSGYEQYF
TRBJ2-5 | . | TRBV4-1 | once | TGCGCCAGCAGCCAGGCCGGGCAGGGGCGCGGGGAGACCCAGTACTTC | CASSQAGQGRGETQYF
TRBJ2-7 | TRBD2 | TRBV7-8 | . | TGTGCCAGCAGCTTAGGTGCGGGAGGAAGGTACGAGCAGTACTTC | CASSLGAGGRYEQYF
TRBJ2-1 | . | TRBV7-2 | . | TGTGCCAGCAGCTTACCGTACGCCGGGAGAGAGCAGTTCTTC | CASSLPYAGREQFF
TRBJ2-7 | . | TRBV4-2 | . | TGTGCCAGCAGCCAAGATCTCGGGCAGGGTATTTCGTCCGAGCAGTACTTC | CASSQDLGQGISSEQYF
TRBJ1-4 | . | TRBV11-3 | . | TGTGCCAGCAGCCGACAAGGAGAAAAACTGTTTTTT | CASSRQGEKLFF
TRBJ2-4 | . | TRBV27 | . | TGTGCCAGCAGTTTAAGACAGCGAAACATTCAGTACTTC | CASSLRQRNIQYF
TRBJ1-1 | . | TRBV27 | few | TGTGCCAGCGGCCTCCGGCTCACTGAAGCTTTCTTT | CASGLRLTEAFF
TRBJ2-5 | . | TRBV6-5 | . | TGTGCCAGCAGTTACGTAACCGGGGGGCCCGGGGAGACCCAGTACTTC | CASSYVTGGPGETQYF
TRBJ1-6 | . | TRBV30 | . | TGTGCCTGGAGTGTATCTGATAATTCACCCCTCCACTTT | CAWSVSDNSPLHF